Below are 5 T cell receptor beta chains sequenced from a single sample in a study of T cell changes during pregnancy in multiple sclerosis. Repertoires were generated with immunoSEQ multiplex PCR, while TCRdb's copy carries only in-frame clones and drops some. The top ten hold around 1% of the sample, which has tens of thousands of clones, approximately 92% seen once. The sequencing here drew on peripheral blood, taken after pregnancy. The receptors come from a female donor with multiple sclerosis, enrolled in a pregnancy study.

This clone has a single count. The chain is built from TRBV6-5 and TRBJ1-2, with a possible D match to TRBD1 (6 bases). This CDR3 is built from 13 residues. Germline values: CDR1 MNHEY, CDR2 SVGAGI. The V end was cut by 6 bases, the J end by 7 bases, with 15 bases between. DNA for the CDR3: TGTGCCAGCAGCCCCGGGACACCCGGTGGCTACACCTTC. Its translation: CASSPGTPGGYTF.

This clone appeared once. As DNA, the CDR3 is TGTGCCAGCTCACCCGGCGGCGGGATCAATGAGCAGTTCTTC. It specifies CASSPGGGINEQFF. The rearrangement joins TRBV18 to TRBJ2-1; tentative D call: TRBD2 (6 bases). V lost 3 bases to trimming and J lost 6 bases, with 12 bases between them. Germline CDR1 KGHSH, CDR2 LQKENI. The CDR3 is made up of 14 amino acids.

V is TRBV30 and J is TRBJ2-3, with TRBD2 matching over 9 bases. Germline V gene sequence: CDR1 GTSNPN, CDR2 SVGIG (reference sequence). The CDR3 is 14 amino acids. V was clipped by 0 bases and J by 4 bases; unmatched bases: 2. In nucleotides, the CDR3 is TGTGCCTGGAGTGTGCTAGCGGGGTCAGATACGCAGTATTTT. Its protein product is CAWSVLAGSDTQYF.

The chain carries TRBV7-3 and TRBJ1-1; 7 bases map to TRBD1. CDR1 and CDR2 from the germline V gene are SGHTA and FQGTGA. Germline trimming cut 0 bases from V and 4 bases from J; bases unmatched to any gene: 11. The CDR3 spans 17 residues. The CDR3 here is CASSLTGGGQGGTEAFF. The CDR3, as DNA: TGTGCCAGCAGCTTAACGGGAGGTGGGCAGGGGGGCACTGAAGCTTTCTTT.

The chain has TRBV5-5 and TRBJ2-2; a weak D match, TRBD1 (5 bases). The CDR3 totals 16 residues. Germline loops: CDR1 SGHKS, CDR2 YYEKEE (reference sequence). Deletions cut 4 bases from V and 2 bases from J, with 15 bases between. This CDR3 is CASSLSLQGNTGELFF. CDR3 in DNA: TGTGCCAGCAGCCTATCCCTTCAGGGTAACACCGGGGAGCTGTTTTTT.